Below, 21 T cell receptor beta chains from the same sample are listed, as sequenced in a study of T cells after yellow fever vaccination. TCRdb redid the calling of the 5' RACE reads with MiXCR, one entry per CDR3 protein. Among fewer than 350,000 distinct CDR3 sequences listed, roughly 3.5% were seen once. This specimen was PBMCs, taken on the day of the yellow fever booster vaccination. These receptors were collected from a man younger than 30 who received the YFV17D yellow fever vaccine.

This clonotype has at least ten counts. The chain uses TRBV2 and TRBJ2-1; D is possibly TRBD2 (5 bases). The length of the CDR3 is 11 residues. Germline V gene sequence: CDR1 SNHLY, CDR2 FYNNEI. V was pared by 7 bases and J by 7 bases, with 8 bases between. Here the CDR3 DNA reads TGTGCCAGCACGTCGGGGAATGAGCAGTTCTTC. Translating gives CASTSGNEQFF. Full variable domain (rest looked up from reference TRBV2 and TRBJ2-1): EPEVTQTPSHQVTQMGQEVILRCVPISNHLYFYWYRQILGQKVEFLVSFYNNEISEKSEIFDDQFSVERPDGSNFTLKIRSTKLEDSAMYFCASTSGNEQFFGPGTRLTVL.

This clonotype was seen at least ten times. The rearrangement uses TRBV20-1 and TRBJ2-2; D call uncertain. Per the germline V gene, CDR1 is DFQATT and CDR2 is SNEGSKA (reference sequence). This CDR3 region has 14 residues. Trimming took 0 bases from V and 5 from J, leaving 10 bases between them. Here the CDR3 DNA reads TGCAGTGCTAGAGATATCACAGCTACCGGGGAGCTGTTTTTT. Translating gives CSARDITATGELFF.

This clonotype appeared a few times. This sequence joins TRBV7-9 and TRBJ2-7; TRBD1 matches at 7 bases. This CDR3 contains 14 residues. Germline CDR1 is SEHNR and CDR2 is FQNEAQ (reference sequence). The V segment lost 2 bases and the J segment 2 bases; nucleotides outside the gene matches: 3. The CDR3 DNA is TGTGCCAGCAGCTTAACAGGGGACGCCTACGAGCAGTACGTC. Its translation is CASSLTGDAYEQYV.

The V and J genes are TRBV3-1 and TRBJ1-5; D not certain. This CDR3 has 12 residues. V was cut by 5 bases and J by 5 bases, with 7 bases left in between. Germline loops: CDR1 LGHDT, CDR2 YNNKEL (reference sequence). DNA for the CDR3: TGTGCCAGCAGCATGCTTGATCAGCCCCAGCATTTT. Its protein is CASSMLDQPQHF.

This clonotype has ten or more counts. The rearrangement joins TRBV7-9 to TRBJ2-4, with D unresolved. Trimming left V 4 bases short and J 0 bases short, with 7 bases between. Germline assignment: CDR1 SEHNR and CDR2 FQNEAQ (reference sequence). The CDR3 extends over 14 amino acids. The CDR3 DNA follows: TGTGCCAGCAGCTACACCGTAGCCAAAAACATTCAGTACTTC. It yields the protein CASSYTVAKNIQYF. The variable domain in full, completed from reference TRBV7-9 and TRBJ2-4, reads DTGVSQNPRHKITKRGQNVTFRCDPISEHNRLYWYRQTLGQGPEFLTYFQNEAQLEKSRLLSDRFSAERPKGSFSTLEIQRTEQGDSAMYLCASSYTVAKNIQYFGAGTRLSVL.

This clonotype was recorded at least ten times. The junction differs from germline at one of its ends, possibly a read error. The CDR3 is CASSPTVARPDTQYF. The DNA of the CDR3 is TGTGCTAGCAGCCCCACAGTCGCCCGGCCAGATACGCAGTATTTT. This chain links TRBV7-7 with TRBJ2-3; unclear D gene. This CDR3 has 15 amino acids. Germline-derived CDR1 and CDR2 are SSHAT and FNYEAQ (reference sequence).

This clonotype showed up just a few times. The chain is built from TRBV7-2 and TRBJ2-7, with D perhaps assigned TRBD1 or TRBD2 (5 bases each). The CDR3 has 12 residues. CDR1 is SGHTA and CDR2 is FQGNSA in the germline V gene. V lost 1 base and J 6 bases, leaving 7 bases between the germline ends. The CDR3 nucleotides are TGTGCCAGCAGCTTAGAGAGGGGCGAGCAGTACTTC. Translated, it gives CASSLERGEQYF.

This clonotype appeared many times. V and J are TRBV27 and TRBJ2-1; TRBD2 matches 12 bases. The V and J ends lost 0 bases and 4 bases, in that order; junction bases with no gene match: 4. Germline assignment: CDR1 MNHEY and CDR2 SMNVEV (reference sequence). The CDR3 extends over 17 amino acids. The CDR3 nucleotides are TGTGCCAGCAGTTTATCGAGACTAGCGGGGGATTACAATGAGCAGTTCTTC. As protein: CASSLSRLAGDYNEQFF.

In this sample, this clonotype turned up many times. This chain uses TRBV4-2 with TRBJ2-1; 10 bases are a match to TRBD2. The germline CDR1 and CDR2 sequences are LGHNA and YNFKEQ. V was pared by 2 bases and J by 4 bases, with 8 bases of the junction left unmatched. The CDR3 is 17 amino acids. The CDR3 spells CASSQNLPSGGYNEQFF. The CDR3 DNA reads as TGTGCCAGCAGCCAAAACTTACCTAGCGGGGGATACAATGAGCAGTTCTTC.

The chain couples TRBV5-5 to TRBJ2-7; D could derive from TRBD1 or TRBD2 (5 bases each). Trimming removed 4 bases from V and 3 bases from J, with 14 bases in between. Germline CDR1 SGHKS, CDR2 YYEKEE (reference sequence). The CDR3 sequence is 14 residues long. The CDR3 DNA reads TGTGCCAGCAGCCAACCCGGGACCCACTACGAGCAGTACTTC. Protein product: CASSQPGTHYEQYF.

This clonotype appeared a few times. V is TRBV5-6 and J is TRBJ2-1; 7 bases line up with TRBD2. Trimming at V came to 5 bases and at J to 12 bases, leaving 11 bases not matched to a gene. Per germline, CDR1 SGHDT and CDR2 YYEEEE. This CDR3 contains 13 residues. The CDR3 DNA reads TGTGCCAGCAGACTGGGGGGGGACCTCGGGCAGTTCTTC. Residues: CASRLGGDLGQFF.

This chain links TRBV7-2 with TRBJ1-1; D uncertain. The CDR3 totals 15 residues. From germline, CDR1 is SGHTA and CDR2 FQGNSA. The V and J ends lost 3 bases and 0 bases respectively, with 11 bases between them. The CDR3 DNA reads TGTGCCAGCAGCTTTTCTTCCCTCTTGAACACTGAAGCTTTCTTT. This sequence encodes CASSFSSLLNTEAFF.

The sample holds many counts of this clonotype. The rearrangement links TRBV4-3 to TRBJ2-3, with a weak D call TRBD2 (6 bases). V gave up 0 bases and J gave up 1 base, with 14 bases separating them. Germline V gene lookup returns CDR1 LGHNA and CDR2 YSLEER. The CDR3 is 17 amino acids. CDR3 nucleotides: TGCGCCAGCAGCCAAGATCCACCCGGCGGGGGCACAGATACGCAGTATTTT. Amino acid sequence: CASSQDPPGGGTDTQYF.

This clonotype was detected a few times. The chain has TRBV12-3 or TRBV12-4 and TRBJ2-2, with 15 nucleotides matching TRBD2. The CDR3 loop spans 20 amino acids. Unmatched junction bases numbered 10, after V lost 5 bases and J lost 0 bases. CDR3 sequence: CASSTPPGLAGGPNTGELFF. DNA of the CDR3: TGTGCCAGCAGTACGCCGCCGGGACTAGCGGGGGGCCCGAACACCGGGGAGCTGTTTTTT.

This clonotype turned up a few times. This chain joins TRBV5-6 and TRBJ1-5, with D tentatively TRBD1 (6 bases). Trimming took off 2 bases at V and 6 bases at J, with 9 bases between the two ends. CDR1 is SGHDT and CDR2 is YYEEEE in the germline V gene. CDR3 size: 13 residues. CDR3 in amino acids: CASSFGTRQPQHF. The CDR3, as DNA: TGTGCCAGCAGCTTCGGGACACGTCAGCCCCAGCATTTT. The full variable domain, rest sourced from reference TRBV5-6 and TRBJ1-5, is DAGVTQSPTHLIKTRGQQVTLRCSPKSGHDTVSWYQQALGQGPQFIFQYYEEEERQRGNFPDRFSGHQFPNYSSELNVNALLLGDSALYLCASSFGTRQPQHFGDGTRLSIL.

This clonotype showed up just a few times. The rearrangement uses TRBV3-1 and TRBJ1-3; D remains ambiguous. The CDR3 loop spans 12 amino acids. Germline V CDR1 and CDR2: LGHDT, YNNKEL (reference sequence). V lost 8 bases, J lost 3 bases, and 8 bases lay in between. The CDR3 bases are TGTGCCAGCCTATCACATGGAAACACCATATATTTT. This codes for CASLSHGNTIYF.

This rearrangement joins TRBV12-3 or TRBV12-4 to TRBJ1-1, with D unresolved. Trimming took off 3 bases at V and 4 bases at J, with 9 bases between the two ends. The CDR3 runs to 13 residues. In nucleotides, the CDR3 is TGTGCCAGCAGTTTCATTCGGGGCACTGAAGCTTTCTTT. It translates to CASSFIRGTEAFF.

This clonotype was seen many times. The rearrangement links TRBV7-2 to TRBJ2-3; TRBD2 aligns across 10 bases. Trimming removed 5 bases from V and 5 bases from J; junction bases left unmatched: 13. CDR1 is SGHTA, CDR2 FQGNSA, per germline. The CDR3 runs to 17 residues. The CDR3 bases are TGTGCCAGCAGCCCGTTCCGGGAAGCGGGGGGGAAAGATACGCAGTATTTT. Translation: CASSPFREAGGKDTQYF.

The chain joins TRBV5-1 to TRBJ1-2; unclear D gene. Germline V gene sequence: CDR1 SGHRS, CDR2 YFSETQ. There are 14 residues in the CDR3. The V and J ends lost 0 bases and 8 bases respectively, with 14 bases between them. CDR3 residues: CASSLEGRTLGYTF. The CDR3 nucleotides are TGCGCCAGCAGCTTGGAGGGCAGGACCCTAGGCTACACCTTC.

This clonotype was observed a few times. The chain uses TRBV7-2 and TRBJ1-5; D gene uncertain. The ends were cut back, 5 bases at V and 5 bases at J, with 13 bases in the middle. Germline CDR1 reads SGHTA; CDR2 reads FQGNSA. The CDR3 covers 14 residues. CDR3 residues: CASSQDGGYQPQHF. CDR3 nucleotide sequence: TGTGCCAGCAGCCAGGACGGAGGCTATCAGCCCCAGCATTTT. The variable domain in full, completed from reference TRBV7-2 and TRBJ1-5, reads GAGVSQSPSNKVTEKGKDVELRCDPISGHTALYWYRQSLGQGLEFLIYFQGNSAPDKSGLPSDRFSAERTGGSVSTLTIQRTQQEDSAVYLCASSQDGGYQPQHFGDGTRLSIL.

This clonotype was found a few times. V usage is TRBV4-1 and J usage is TRBJ1-5, with TRBD1 as a possible D gene (6 bases). V was pared by 0 bases and J by 2 bases, with 14 bases between. Germline assignment: CDR1 MGHRA and CDR2 YSYEKL. This CDR3 has 17 amino acids. The CDR3 loop is CASSQDIRGVGNQPQHF. As DNA, the CDR3 is TGCGCCAGCAGCCAAGATATCAGGGGAGTTGGCAATCAGCCCCAGCATTTT.